This passage covers 29 T cell receptor beta chains from one sample sequenced in a study of blood T cell repertoires in COVID-19. Generated by immunoSEQ multiplex PCR, the TCRdb table keeps only in-frame clones and is missing some. The repertoire has under 300,000 clones, about 83% of them found once; the top ten carry roughly 1.9%. Sequences were obtained from peripheral blood. The receptor set was obtained from a man aged 25-40 years who had recovered from COVID-19.

The V call is TRBV19, the J call TRBJ1-4, with unresolved D. V was cut by 6 bases and J by 5 bases, with 10 bases left in between. The CDR3 loop spans 13 amino acids. Germline loops: CDR1 LNHDA, CDR2 SQIVND (reference sequence). CDR3 protein: CASSERENEKLFF. The CDR3 DNA sequence: TGTGCCAGTAGCGAGAGGGAAAATGAAAAACTGTTTTTT.

The gene calls are TRBV6-5 and TRBJ1-1, with 7 bases fitting TRBD1. The junction had 5 bases not matched to a gene; V was cut back by 7 bases and J by 0 bases. The CDR3 sequence is 14 residues long. Per the germline V gene, CDR1 is MNHEY and CDR2 is SVGAGI. CDR3 sequence: CASKGQVMNTEAFF. DNA for the CDR3: TGTGCCAGCAAAGGACAGGTCATGAACACTGAAGCTTTCTTT.

The rearrangement uses TRBV5-1 and TRBJ1-4, with unresolved D. From germline, CDR1 is SGHRS and CDR2 YFSETQ. V was pared by 2 bases and J by 6 bases, with 11 bases between. This CDR3 has 14 residues. CDR3 in DNA: TGCGCCAGCAGCTTCCGCCAGTTGGATGAAAAACTGTTTTTT. Translation: CASSFRQLDEKLFF.

The V call is TRBV14, the J call TRBJ2-1; D might be TRBD2 (6 bases). V shed 2 bases and J shed 9 bases, with 17 bases lying between them. This CDR3 spans 15 amino acids. CDR1 SGHDN and CDR2 FVKESK come from the germline V gene. CDR3 amino acids: CASSQLRGGFGEQFF. The CDR3 region has the DNA TGTGCCAGCAGCCAACTGCGGGGAGGCTTTGGTGAGCAGTTCTTC.

The chain employs TRBV7-6 and TRBJ2-3; 8 bases map to TRBD2. Germline V gives CDR1 SGHVS, CDR2 FNYEAQ. CDR3 length equals 16 residues. J was trimmed by 2 bases and V by 3 bases; bases with no gene match: 7. The CDR3 region has the DNA TGTGCCAGCAGCTTGGGACTAGGTTCCCCCACAGATACGCAGTATTTT. Its translation is CASSLGLGSPTDTQYF.

The chain uses TRBV5-6 and TRBJ2-7; a weak D match, TRBD1 (6 bases). Germline loops: CDR1 SGHDT, CDR2 YYEEEE. CDR3 size: 12 residues. Trimming removed 1 base from V and 6 bases from J, with 8 bases in between. The CDR3 nucleotides read TGTGCCAGCAGCTTGACGACAGGCGAGCAGTACTTC. This sequence encodes CASSLTTGEQYF.

This sequence joins TRBV9 and TRBJ2-3; D gene ambiguous. The CDR3 totals 14 residues. V was cut by 1 base and J by 4 bases, with 10 bases left in between. CDR1 SGDLS and CDR2 YYNGEE come from the germline V gene. Here the CDR3 reads CASSVSRSADTQYF. CDR3 in DNA: TGTGCCAGCAGCGTATCACGAAGCGCAGATACGCAGTATTTT.

This clone was seen a handful of times. The chain links TRBV6-5 to TRBJ1-1; D ambiguous. The V end lost 1 base, the J end lost 4 bases, and 10 bases lay between the germline ends. Germline V gene data show CDR1 as MNHEY and CDR2 as SVGAGI. The CDR3 loop spans 14 amino acids. The CDR3 nucleotides read TGTGCCAGCAGTTACTACAACTCGGGCACTGAAGCTTTCTTT. This codes for CASSYYNSGTEAFF.

The V gene is TRBV5-6, the J gene TRBJ2-1, with a possible D match to TRBD2 (7 bases). The ends were cut back, 0 bases at V and 9 bases at J, with 13 bases in the middle. Germline V CDR1 and CDR2: SGHDT, YYEEEE. The length of the CDR3 is 14 residues. The CDR3: CASSLGAGAVEQFF. CDR3 sequence (DNA): TGTGCCAGCAGCTTGGGCGCGGGGGCCGTTGAGCAGTTCTTC.

The chain has TRBV11-2 and TRBJ2-7; D might be TRBD1 (6 bases). The CDR3 covers 15 residues. Germline V lookup: CDR1 SGHAT, CDR2 FQNNGV. V dropped 6 bases and J dropped 0 bases, with 15 bases sitting between them. The CDR3 DNA reads TGTGCCAGCAGGATACAGGGCGTGAGCTCCTACGAGCAGTACTTC. Amino acids: CASRIQGVSSYEQYF. Full variable domain (remainder filled in from reference TRBV11-2 and TRBJ2-7): EAGVAQSPRYKIIEKRQSVAFWCNPISGHATLYWYQQILGQGPKLLIQFQNNGVVDDSQLPKDRFSAERLKGVDSTLKIQPAKLEDSAVYLCASRIQGVSSYEQYFGPGTRLTVT.

The chain couples TRBV29-1 to TRBJ2-1; D is unresolved. This CDR3 contains 13 residues. V shed 4 bases and J shed 3 bases, with 10 bases lying between them. Germline V lookup: CDR1 SQVTM, CDR2 ANQGSEA. The CDR3 nucleotides are TGCAGCGTTGGTAAAGAGATCTACAATGAGCAGTTCTTC. The encoded protein is CSVGKEIYNEQFF.

The V gene is TRBV5-8, the J gene TRBJ1-6; tentatively, D is TRBD1 (6 bases). V was trimmed by 4 bases and J by 4 bases, leaving 9 bases between them. CDR3 length: 14 amino acids. The germline V gene has CDR1 SGHTS and CDR2 YDEGEE. Here the CDR3 reads CASSQGQYNSPLHF. The CDR3 DNA follows: TGTGCCAGCAGCCAAGGACAGTATAATTCACCCCTCCACTTT.

The V call is TRBV5-4, the J call TRBJ2-3; 13 bases fit TRBD2. The germline V gene encodes CDR1 SGHNT and CDR2 YYREEE (reference sequence). V trimming: 0 bases; J trimming: 4 bases; junction bases outside the gene matches: 14. This CDR3 spans 20 amino acids. DNA of the CDR3: TGTGCCAGCAGCTTGGCTATCGAAGGACTAGCGGGGGAGGGGGCAGATACGCAGTATTTT. It yields the protein CASSLAIEGLAGEGADTQYF.

The chain has TRBV2 and TRBJ2-1, with 10 nucleotides matching TRBD1. CDR1 is SNHLY, CDR2 FYNNEI, per germline. This CDR3 contains 19 residues. The ends lost 3 bases at V and 4 bases at J; junction bases unmatched: 15. The CDR3 nucleotides read TGTGCCAGCAGTGATCCGGGACAGGGGATCCCCTTCGTGTACAATGAGCAGTTCTTC. This translates into CASSDPGQGIPFVYNEQFF.

This clone was recorded only once. The V call is TRBV4-1, the J call TRBJ2-7; TRBD1 matches at 8 bases. CDR3 length equals 14 residues. With V trimmed by 4 bases and J by 6 bases, 8 bases remained unmatched. CDR1 MGHRA and CDR2 YSYEKL come from the germline V gene. As DNA, the CDR3 is TGCGCCAGCAGCCGGAGCAGGGGGCACGGCGAGCAGTACTTC. It yields the protein CASSRSRGHGEQYF.

On this clone: The identical CDR3 is also encoded by other nucleotide sequences in the sample. V gene TRBV12-3 or TRBV12-4 combines with J gene TRBJ1-2, with D possibly TRBD1 on 5 matching bases. The V and J ends lost 2 bases and 13 bases respectively, with 14 bases between them. The CDR3 consists of 12 residues. The CDR3 bases are TGTGCCAGCAGTTTACTACAAGGGGAGGGCACCTTC. It encodes CASSLLQGEGTF.

The chain recombines TRBV28 with TRBJ1-2, with D possibly matching TRBD1 (5 bases). V lost 1 base and J lost 2, with 5 bases in between. This CDR3 is built from 13 residues. The germline V gene encodes CDR1 MDHEN and CDR2 SYDVKM. The CDR3 protein is CASSLSGNYGYTF. In nucleotides, the CDR3 is TGTGCCAGCAGTTTATCAGGGAACTATGGCTACACCTTC.

The chain employs TRBV12-3 or TRBV12-4 and TRBJ1-2; D is uncertain. Trimming removed 3 bases at V and 7 bases at J, with 12 bases between. The CDR3 length is 13 residues. The CDR3 coding sequence is TGTGCCAGCAGTTTTCAGGTATCCTCTGGCTACACCTTC. Translating it yields CASSFQVSSGYTF.

This sequence joins TRBV6-5 and TRBJ1-5; D not certain. V was clipped by 10 bases and J by 5 bases, with 18 bases between them. The CDR3 runs to 14 residues. The germline gives CDR1 MNHEY, CDR2 SVGAGI. In nucleotides, the CDR3 is TGTGCCACCGCAAGCGGGGTGGGATATCAGCCCCAGCATTTT. Its protein is CATASGVGYQPQHF.

Only one count was recorded for this clone. The chain joins TRBV6-5 to TRBJ1-2; TRBD1 agrees at 7 bases. The germline CDR1 and CDR2 sequences are MNHEY and SVGAGI. Unmatched junction bases numbered 10, after V lost 1 base and J lost 5 bases. The CDR3 is made up of 16 amino acids. The CDR3 protein is CASSYWGAGGGYGYTF. As DNA, the CDR3 is TGTGCCAGCAGTTACTGGGGCGCAGGGGGAGGATATGGCTACACCTTC.

The chain carries TRBV7-9 and TRBJ1-2; D unclear. The V gene lost 5 bases and the J gene lost 1 base, with 14 bases spanning the gap. Germline V lookup: CDR1 SEHNR, CDR2 FQNEAQ (reference sequence). The CDR3 is 15 amino acids. CDR3 sequence reads: CASSSNSPLNYGYTF. CDR3 nucleotides: TGTGCCAGCAGCAGCAATAGCCCACTTAACTATGGCTACACCTTC.

This clone was seen more than once but under ten times. The rearrangement joins TRBV16 to TRBJ1-5; perhaps TRBD1 as D (5 bases). Germline CDR1 reads KGHSY; CDR2 reads FQNENV. The CDR3 sequence is 14 residues long. Trimming shortened V by 3 bases and J by 0 bases, and 6 bases separated the two germline ends. CDR3 loop: CASSQTASNQPQHF. For the CDR3, the DNA is TGTGCCAGCAGCCAGACAGCTAGCAATCAGCCCCAGCATTTT.

V gene TRBV19 combines with J gene TRBJ1-5; 9 bases align to TRBD1. This CDR3 comprises 16 residues. CDR1 is LNHDA, CDR2 SQIVND, per germline (reference sequence). V dropped 1 base and J dropped 4; count of bases not matched to a gene: 5. The CDR3 loop reads CASSIVWTGDNQPQHF. The CDR3 DNA reads TGTGCCAGTAGTATAGTGTGGACAGGGGATAATCAGCCCCAGCATTTT. The full variable domain, rest sourced from reference TRBV19 and TRBJ1-5, is DGGITQSPKYLFRKEGQNVTLSCEQNLNHDAMYWYRQDPGQGLRLIYYSQIVNDFQKGDIAEGYSVSREKKESFPLTVTSAQKNPTAFYLCASSIVWTGDNQPQHFGDGTRLSIL.

This clone was seen a single time. This sequence joins TRBV27 and TRBJ2-3; 9 bases fit TRBD1. The ends lost 5 bases at V and 1 base at J; junction bases unmatched: 7. Germline values: CDR1 MNHEY, CDR2 SMNVEV (reference sequence). The CDR3 extends over 16 amino acids. CDR3 amino acids: CASSPHRGRGTDTQYF. DNA of the CDR3: TGTGCCAGCAGTCCCCACAGGGGGCGCGGCACAGATACGCAGTATTTT.

The gene calls are TRBV28 and TRBJ2-7, with 7 positions matching TRBD2. The J segment lost 12 bases and the V segment lost 6 bases, leaving 14 bases of the junction unmatched. Looked up from germline, CDR1 is MDHEN and CDR2 is SYDVKM. The CDR3 totals 13 residues. The DNA of the CDR3 is TGTGCCAGCAGGACTGGGGGGGACCGGGGGTGGTACGTC. Translating gives CASRTGGDRGWYV.

The chain links TRBV9 to TRBJ2-3; maybe TRBD2 (5 bases). CDR3 length: 14 amino acids. Per germline, CDR1 SGDLS and CDR2 YYNGEE. Trimming removed 4 bases at V and 5 bases at J, with 14 bases between. The CDR3: CASSPPVAKDTQYF. In DNA form, the CDR3 reads TGTGCCAGCAGCCCCCCTGTAGCGAAAGATACGCAGTATTTT.

The CDR3 spells CASSIGTGSYNEQFF. The CDR3 region has the DNA TGTGCCAGCAGCATCGGGACAGGGAGTTACAATGAGCAGTTCTTC. The gene calls are TRBV9 and TRBJ2-1; 9 nucleotides align to TRBD1. This CDR3 comprises 15 residues. The trim removed 4 bases at V and 4 bases at J, leaving 6 bases unmatched. Per the germline V gene, CDR1 is SGDLS and CDR2 is YYNGEE.

The DNA of the CDR3 is TGCGCCAGCAGCTTCTCGGACAGGGAGAATGAAAAACTGTTTTTT. Translating gives CASSFSDRENEKLFF. This rearrangement joins TRBV5-1 to TRBJ1-4; 8 bases fit TRBD1. V lost 2 bases to trimming and J lost 5 bases; unmatched junction nucleotides: 5. Germline CDR1 and CDR2: SGHRS and YFSETQ. CDR3 length: 15 amino acids. Full variable domain (remainder filled in from reference TRBV5-1 and TRBJ1-4): KAGVTQTPRYLIKTRGQQVTLSCSPISGHRSVSWYQQTPGQGLQFLFEYFSETQRNKGNFPGRFSGRQFSNSRSEMNVSTLELGDSALYLCASSFSDRENEKLFFGSGTQLSVL.

The chain is built from TRBV6-6 and TRBJ1-5; tentatively, D is TRBD1 (5 bases). The CDR3 spans 17 residues. Germline CDR1 and CDR2: MNHNY and SVGAGI (reference sequence). V lost 5 bases to trimming and J lost 3 bases, with 20 bases between them. The CDR3 is CASSPRGGPDSNQPQHF. CDR3 in DNA: TGTGCCAGCAGTCCGCGGGGGGGTCCTGACTCCAATCAGCCCCAGCATTTT.